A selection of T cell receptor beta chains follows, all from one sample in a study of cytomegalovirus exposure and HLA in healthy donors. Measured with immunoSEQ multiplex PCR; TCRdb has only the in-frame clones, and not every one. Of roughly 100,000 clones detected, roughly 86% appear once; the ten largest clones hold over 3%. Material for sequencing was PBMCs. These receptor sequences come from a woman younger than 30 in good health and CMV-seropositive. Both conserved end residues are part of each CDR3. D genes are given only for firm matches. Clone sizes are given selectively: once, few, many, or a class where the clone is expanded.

cdr3_nt: TGTGCCAGCAGTTTGGGACTAGCGGGCGTCACAGATACGCAGTATTTT
cdr3_aa: CASSLGLAGVTDTQYF
clone_size: NA
j_call: TRBJ2-3
v_call: TRBV28
d_call: TRBD2

cdr3_nt: TGCGCCAGCAGACAACCGACAGGACTTGAGCCGAATGGCTACACCTTC
cdr3_aa: CASRQPTGLEPNGYTF
clone_size: NA
j_call: TRBJ1-2
v_call: TRBV4-1
d_call: NA

cdr3_nt: TGTGCCAGCTCAGGGATCCGGGGACAGCCCCAGCATTTT
cdr3_aa: CASSGIRGQPQHF
clone_size: NA
j_call: TRBJ1-5
v_call: TRBV18
d_call: NA

cdr3_nt: TGTGCCAGCAGCTTAGTTCTGGGACTGATCTCTGGAAACACCATATATTTT
cdr3_aa: CASSLVLGLISGNTIYF
clone_size: NA
j_call: TRBJ1-3
v_call: TRBV7-9
d_call: NA

cdr3_nt: TGCGCCAGCAGCGTTGAGGAGACCCAGTACTTC
cdr3_aa: CASSVEETQYF
clone_size: NA
j_call: TRBJ2-5
v_call: TRBV5-1
d_call: NA

cdr3_nt: TGTGCCACCAGCAGAGTGTTGGGGGAGGATGGCTACACCTTC
cdr3_aa: CATSRVLGEDGYTF
clone_size: NA
j_call: TRBJ1-2
v_call: TRBV15
d_call: NA

cdr3_nt: TGTGCCAGTAGCCCCTCAGGGGATACGCAGTATTTT
cdr3_aa: CASSPSGDTQYF
clone_size: NA
j_call: TRBJ2-3
v_call: TRBV19
d_call: NA

cdr3_nt: TGCGCCAGCAGCTTGGAGGGGTCAACCACTGAAGCTTTCTTT
cdr3_aa: CASSLEGSTTEAFF
clone_size: once
j_call: TRBJ1-1
v_call: TRBV5-1
d_call: NA

cdr3_nt: TGTGCCAGTAGTGTAGGGACAGGGCGGACTGAAGCTTTCTTT
cdr3_aa: CASSVGTGRTEAFF
clone_size: once
j_call: TRBJ1-1
v_call: TRBV19
d_call: TRBD1

cdr3_nt: TGTGCCAGCACCCAGGGGGCAGGGGTGACAGATACGCAGTATTTT
cdr3_aa: CASTQGAGVTDTQYF
clone_size: NA
j_call: TRBJ2-3
v_call: TRBV7-9
d_call: TRBD1

cdr3_nt: TGTGCCAGCAGTTTATTGCCGGCGGCGAATCAGCCCCAGCATTTT
cdr3_aa: CASSLLPAANQPQHF
clone_size: NA
j_call: TRBJ1-5
v_call: TRBV27
d_call: NA

cdr3_nt: TGTGCCAGTACCCGCGGCGCTGGTTCTAGCTATGGCTACACCTTC
cdr3_aa: CASTRGAGSSYGYTF
clone_size: NA
j_call: TRBJ1-2
v_call: TRBV19
d_call: NA

cdr3_nt: TGTGCCAGCACTCGAGGAGGCCCCAATCAGCCCCAGCATTTT
cdr3_aa: CASTRGGPNQPQHF
clone_size: NA
j_call: TRBJ1-5
v_call: TRBV21-1
d_call: NA

cdr3_nt: TGTGCCAGCAGCGTGGGGCAGAACTATGGCTACACCTTC
cdr3_aa: CASSVGQNYGYTF
clone_size: NA
j_call: TRBJ1-2
v_call: TRBV9
d_call: NA

cdr3_nt: TGTGCCAGCAGCTTAGTCGGGGTGGCAGGGAACACCGGGGAGCTGTTTTTT
cdr3_aa: CASSLVGVAGNTGELFF
clone_size: NA
j_call: TRBJ2-2
v_call: TRBV13
d_call: NA